This record covers a single TCR beta chain. Its antigen target is currently unknown. Nothing much larger sits one base from this clone, and base qualities are not available. Its CDR3 holds 15 amino acids, cysteine through phenylalanine. The retained sequence is limited to the CDR3, 45 bases, with the frame set at the first base. Sequences SGDLS (CDR1) and YYNGEE (CDR2) are obtained from the germline V gene. After removal of 0 bases from V and 3 bases from J, the junction retains 3 bases not matched to a gene. TCRbeta CDR3 regions were amplified from genomic DNA by means of the immunoSEQ Assay, a bias-controlled multiplex PCR. The published analysis was carried out like this. Nucleated cell counts per sample were estimated from amplification of reference gene primers within the assay. Sequence reads were collapsed and filtered to measure the absolute abundance of every unique TCRbeta CDR3 rearrangement. Productive Simpson clonality was computed per sample as the square root of Simpson's diversity index over productive rearrangements. TCRdb limited this immuneACCESS table to in-frame rearrangements with V and J called. A share of clones is missing; checked studies link under half to unresolved V genes, and the rest is unexplained. Clonal size and the V and J genes are those of that table, whereas D and trimming came from the DNA. The table for this sample lists 150,000 to 200,000 clones; approximately 80% of them were counted only once. The ten largest clones add up to more than 4% of the sample.

These data come from a study of blood T cell repertoires in COVID-19 (dated by TCRdb to 2020 to 2022). Regarding the complete study: Samples from collaborators originated in the United States, Italy and Spain and spanned both the acute and convalescent phases of COVID-19. The prospective study material was composed of cDNA or gDNA derived from T cells, B-cell-depleted T cells, or PBMCs. Deeply sampled blood TCRbeta repertoires from subjects exposed to, actively infected with, or recovered from COVID-19 were included in the dataset. A freely available public database, intended as a resource for researchers studying the immune response to SARS-CoV-2, is where the repertoires were released. Samples were obtained from the ongoing ImmuneRACE study (first 160 participants) and from over 1,000 subjects provided by 6 global collaborators. A de-identified subject ID, COVID-19 status, age in years and sex were almost always included in the sample metadata. Where available, HLA class I and class II types were taken from metadata supplied by the sample provider and were not determined by assay-based typing.

Enrolling through a virtual design, the prospective study's participants ranged in age from roughly 18 to 89 years and lived across about two dozen United States geographic areas. To assign participants to cohorts, the prospective study relied on clinical history that participants themselves reported in a screening survey and a study questionnaire. Mobile phlebotomists in the prospective study collected whole blood, serum and a nasopharyngeal or oropharyngeal swab from every participant. Prospective study participants could optionally give additional blood draws and questionnaires over an approximately two-month period. Blood samples from the prospective study were shipped frozen or at room temperature prior to DNA extraction. Overall study outcomes, separate from this receptor: How much clinical and demographic metadata was included differed by source and by participant, and the metadata was provided uncurated.

Sequences were obtained from PBMCs or T cells enriched from blood (not recorded which). This chain joins TRBV9 to TRBJ1-1, with TRBD1 identical over 9 junction bases. The receptor comes from a woman aged 60 to 75 with acute COVID-19. The DNA sequence follows: TGTGCCAGCAGCGTAGCCGGACAGGGGCACACTGAAGCTTTCTTT. Its protein is CASSVAGQGHTEAFF.